This T cell receptor beta chain came from a study of T cells in localized non-small cell lung cancer. TCRdb keeps only in-frame clones here, not all; method: immunoSEQ multiplex PCR. Among around 80,000 clones listed, roughly 75% were seen once. With 2 bases removed from V and 4 bases from J, the gap between germline ends came to 13 bases. This CDR3 spans 15 amino acids. Germline CDR1 is SGHKS and CDR2 is YYEKEE (reference sequence). Study-wide points: Longer overall survival was seen with higher T cell density measured in blood. Uninvolved adjacent lung showed peak T cell clonality, exceeding tumor. A median of 57 of the top 100 tumor clones appeared in adjacent lung, which was paired and uninvolved.

Concerning this clone: Its target is not known.

This receptor was taken from a man between 40 and 70 years old with stage II squamous cell lung carcinoma. The starting material was PBMCs, obtained before any cancer treatment. This chain links TRBV5-5 with TRBJ1-3; D might be TRBD1 (5 bases). CDR3 sequence: CASSFNSGNGNTIYF. CDR3 bases: TGTGCCAGCAGCTTCAATTCAGGGAACGGAAACACCATATATTTT.